What follows is one T cell receptor beta chain and its context. Its antigen is not yet known. Base qualities are missing; no much larger clone stands one base away. The method was 5' RACE. Sequencing used an Illumina HiSeq 2500. A second PCR of about 6 to 11 cycles was performed with a sample-barcoded 5' primer and a J-beta primer mix. A template-switch 5' adaptor carrying 12 random nucleotides introduced a unique molecular identifier onto each TCR beta cDNA molecule. At least 2.5 million CDR3-containing paired-end reads were obtained from each sample. All of the RNA was converted into first-strand cDNA using the Mint cDNA synthesis kit, with a TRBC-specific oligonucleotide serving as the primer. After uracil-DNA glycosylase treatment, a first 18-cycle PCR used universal primers M1SS and BC2_uni_R on all cDNA. The authors' analysis ran thus. For normalization, 1 million high-quality reads were randomly selected from each sample, with every read carrying a distinct molecular identifier. Instead of being binned into consensus sequences, reads with shared molecular identifiers were discarded. MiTCR, set to a Q25 quality threshold and the strictest error-elimination algorithm, was used for CDR3 identification, clonotype clustering and error correction. A nonparametric unseen species model using Euler transformation provided a lower-bound estimate of total TCR beta diversity. Using fastp trimming at Q25 and MiXCR clonotype assembly, TCRdb reanalyzed the public sequencing data and kept in-frame beta chains. Each record represents a unique CDR3 protein, reported with the most common genes and DNA among its rows. The V and J calls were not made by the authors but by TCRdb's processing. The sample table shows 630,000 or so distinct CDR3 sequences, and 32% are seen once. The ten largest clones take up approximately 15% of the sample.

The entry originates in a study of blood T cells in healthy people across ages (dated by TCRdb to the mid-2010s). Study-wide context: In model experiments, template switching captured roughly one uniquely barcoded TCR beta cDNA molecule for every two T cells. To track age-related changes in TCR beta repertoire diversity, the study relied on deep sequencing normalized with unique cDNA molecular identifiers. Donors were grouped into four age groups: young (average approximately 15 years), middle-aged (39), aged (roughly 67) and long-lived (about 89). Donors of different ages were randomly distributed across sequencing lanes to avoid experimental bias. The study analyzed two additional independent replicas of 1 million unique cDNA reads from the same blood draw for two donors, one aged 18 to 30 and one aged 80 or older. Findings and caveats that apply to the study as a whole: There was a strong correlation between observed TCR beta diversity and the percentage of naive T cells measured by flow cytometry. Observed TCR beta diversity per million T cells fell roughly linearly with age, and a significant reduction was already apparent by age about 38. Estimates of total diversity based on one million sequenced T cells were regarded as lower bounds and as underestimates. The long-lived group showed more naive CD4+ T cells, fewer expanded clones and increased TCR diversity than the aged group, suggesting age selection. Bulk unsorted PBMC profiling prevented conclusive comparison of naive and antigen-experienced compartments. Because the CMV infection status of the donors was unknown, age-related changes in expanded clonotypes may potentially have been confounded.

The CDR3 spans 15 residues, from the cysteine through the phenylalanine. The kept DNA is CDR3 alone, 45 bases in frame from the first base. V has 10 bases trimmed and J has 2 bases trimmed; junction bases matching no gene number 10. The germline V gene supplies CDR1 ENHRY and CDR2 SYGVKD. The donors were roughly 40 Caucasian individuals from Russia, aged roughly 6 to 95 years, who were systemically healthy. Each donor gave around 9 milliliters of peripheral blood, collected into EDTA-treated Vacutainer tubes. Ficoll-Paque density-gradient centrifugation was used to isolate PBMCs, with at least 7 million per sample. Total RNA, at least 6 micrograms per sample, was extracted from PBMCs with Trizol reagent. Naive CD45RAhigh/CD27high T cell percentages were measured by flow cytometry on a PBMC aliquot from every donor.

The sequence was obtained from a woman aged 80 or older in good health. Donor details come from another sample of the same person, matched by shared clones. The source material was blood. This receptor chain uses TRBV10-3 and TRBJ2-3; TRBD1 lines up with 9 middle nucleotides. Read as DNA, the sequence is TGTGCCAGCAGACCACAGGGGGCCCCCACAGATACGCAGTATTTT. It encodes CASRPQGAPTDTQYF.